One and the same sample provided the 30 T cell receptor beta chains below, sequenced in a study of untreated major depressive disorder (dated by TCRdb to the late 2010s). Receptors were amplified or captured by the immunoSEQ multiplex PCR assay. Here the immuneACCESS table is served through TCRdb, limited to in-frame sequences with V and J called. Missing clones are a known gap in these copies; in checked studies unresolved V genes cover under half, and the rest lacks a known reason. For this sample the table gives tens of thousands of clones, of which about 93% were detected only once. Of the sample, around 0.3% falls within the top ten clones. The specimen sequenced was CD4+ T cells from PBMCs. All receptors come from a man aged 30-40 years in good health.

This sequence joins TRBV18 and TRBJ2-2, with D perhaps assigned TRBD1 or TRBD2 (5 bases each). The V end was cut by 3 bases, the J end by 0 bases, with 11 bases between. Per the germline V gene, CDR1 is KGHSH and CDR2 is LQKENI. This CDR3 is built from 16 residues. The CDR3 spells CASSPRGRANTGELFF. CDR3 coding DNA: TGTGCCAGCTCACCGAGGGGTCGCGCGAACACCGGGGAGCTGTTTTTT.

This clone was counted a single time. The gene calls are TRBV5-6 and TRBJ2-5; D gene unclear. Trimming stripped 0 bases from V and 5 bases from J, with 5 bases between. This CDR3 has 12 residues. Germline V gene data show CDR1 as SGHDT and CDR2 as YYEEEE. The CDR3 loop reads CASSLARETQYF. The CDR3 nucleotides read TGTGCCAGCAGCTTGGCCAGGGAGACCCAGTACTTC.

The V and J genes are TRBV2 and TRBJ2-4, with TRBD2 identical over 8 bases. Trimming cost V 1 base and J 6 bases; bases outside gene matches: 5. Germline CDR1 reads SNHLY; CDR2 reads FYNNEI. This CDR3 has 15 amino acids. As DNA, the CDR3 is TGTGCCAGCAGTGAAGAAACTAGCGGAGGAAACATTCAGTACTTC. Encoded protein: CASSEETSGGNIQYF.

The rearrangement links TRBV5-6 to TRBJ1-4, with D unclear. The length of the CDR3 is 14 residues. V was pared by 6 bases and J by 8 bases, with 17 bases between. Germline V gene sequence: CDR1 SGHDT, CDR2 YYEEEE. DNA for the CDR3: TGTGCCAGCACCGCGGGTCTCCCCCACGAAAAACTGTTTTTT. Its protein is CASTAGLPHEKLFF.

Regarding this clone: No conserved phenylalanine or tryptophan is present at the end of the CDR3, so a read error is the likely explanation. The DNA is omitted, as the CDR3 cannot be located on it reliably, and the CDR3 follows TCRdb's listing. The chain couples TRBV29-1 to TRBJ1-2. Termini included, the CDR3 measures 13 amino acids. Germline assignment: CDR1 SQVTM and CDR2 ANQGSEA. The CDR3 is CSVTSDADVLYGG.

The rearrangement uses TRBV29-1 and TRBJ2-1, with D uncertain. This CDR3 spans 11 amino acids. In germline, CDR1 is SQVTM, CDR2 ANQGSEA. Trimming took 7 bases from V and 9 from J, leaving 13 bases between them. The CDR3 region is CSAHKGGEQFF. The CDR3 nucleotides read TGCAGCGCCCATAAGGGCGGTGAGCAGTTCTTC.

The V call is TRBV6-5, the J call TRBJ1-1; D not certain. Germline V CDR1 and CDR2: MNHEY, SVGAGI. The CDR3 sequence is 14 residues long. Deletions cut 2 bases from V and 1 base from J, with 8 bases between. CDR3 protein: CASSYLTANTEAFF. The CDR3 DNA sequence: TGTGCCAGCAGTTACCTCACCGCGAACACTGAAGCTTTCTTT.

The chain is built from TRBV11-2 and TRBJ2-5, with 8 bases that match TRBD2. The CDR3 consists of 14 residues. V lost 7 bases and J lost 5; bases outside the gene matches: 9. The germline gives CDR1 SGHAT, CDR2 FQNNGV. The CDR3 loop reads CASTKEAGVETQYF. The DNA for the CDR3 is TGTGCCAGCACCAAGGAAGCGGGAGTGGAGACCCAGTACTTC.

This chain links TRBV4-1 with TRBJ1-5, with D maybe TRBD1 (5 bases). V shed 0 bases and J shed 4 bases, with 7 bases lying between them. CDR1 and CDR2 from the germline V gene are MGHRA and YSYEKL. CDR3 length equals 14 residues. The CDR3 is CASSQEGGNQPQHF. The CDR3 nucleotides are TGCGCCAGCAGCCAAGAGGGGGGGAATCAGCCCCAGCATTTT.

The CDR3, as DNA: TGCGCCAGCAGCCAAGCTGGAGGCGGGAACACTGAAGCTTTCTTT. It yields the protein CASSQAGGGNTEAFF. The chain joins TRBV4-3 to TRBJ1-1; D unclear. This CDR3 spans 15 amino acids. The V end lost 1 base, the J end lost 1 base, and 10 bases lay between the germline ends. Per germline, CDR1 LGHNA and CDR2 YSLEER.

The CDR3 DNA follows: TGCAGCGTTGACCATCACACCGGTTCAACGACCCAGTACTTC. Translating gives CSVDHHTGSTTQYF. The rearrangement uses TRBV29-1 and TRBJ2-5; D not resolved. The germline gives CDR1 SQVTM, CDR2 ANQGSEA. Trimming shortened V by 3 bases and J by 7 bases, and 18 bases separated the two germline ends. This CDR3 contains 14 residues.

In this sample, this clone turned up a few times. This chain connects TRBV6-6 to TRBJ2-7; perhaps TRBD1 as D (6 bases). Germline-derived CDR1 and CDR2 are MNHNY and SVGAGI (reference sequence). Trimming left V 4 bases short and J 4 bases short, with 8 bases between. The CDR3 is 12 residues long. DNA for the CDR3: TGTGCCAGCAGTTTGGGACAATACGAGCAGTACTTC. It encodes CASSLGQYEQYF.

CDR3 DNA sequence: TGTGCCAGCAGCAAAGCGGCCGGGACTAGCGGGAGGGCCTCCTACAATGAGCAGTTCTTC. Its protein is CASSKAAGTSGRASYNEQFF. This chain connects TRBV21-1 to TRBJ2-1; the DNA was not compared with TRBD2, the D call given in the table. TRBV21-1 is a pseudogene. This CDR3 spans 20 amino acids.

This chain connects TRBV10-3 to TRBJ1-1; D unclear. V was pared by 3 bases and J by 4 bases, with 15 bases between. CDR3 size: 15 residues. Germline V gene lookup returns CDR1 ENHRY and CDR2 SYGVKD. The CDR3 loop reads CAISDSRYVGTEAFF. The CDR3 nucleotides read TGTGCCATCAGTGACTCCCGGTATGTTGGCACTGAAGCTTTCTTT.

Comments on this clone: The sample carries other DNA sequences with the same CDR3. The gene calls are TRBV5-6 and TRBJ1-5; a weak D match, TRBD1 (6 bases). CDR3 length: 13 residues. From germline, CDR1 is SGHDT and CDR2 YYEEEE. Trimming left V 4 bases short and J 6 bases short, with 11 bases between. This CDR3 reads CASSPGGGQPQHF. DNA for the CDR3: TGTGCCAGCAGCCCCGGAGGGGGTCAGCCCCAGCATTTT.

The chain uses TRBV6-6 and TRBJ2-7, with 9 bases matching TRBD2. V trimming: 2 bases; J trimming: 2 bases; junction bases outside the gene matches: 4. The CDR3 consists of 15 residues. Germline values: CDR1 MNHNY, CDR2 SVGAGI (reference sequence). The CDR3 spells CASSYNLAGPYEQYF. As DNA, the CDR3 is TGTGCCAGCAGTTACAATCTAGCGGGGCCCTACGAGCAGTACTTC.

The chain links TRBV9 to TRBJ1-2; D remains unclear. The CDR3 has 15 residues. The germline gives CDR1 SGDLS, CDR2 YYNGEE. V was clipped by 3 bases and J by 7 bases, with 19 bases between them. The CDR3 region has the DNA TGTGCCAGCAGCGCCGGCGGACGGGCTTCAGGTGGCTACACCTTC. Translating gives CASSAGGRASGGYTF.

The chain's CDR3 is CASSPERSGAWGTGELFF. In DNA form, the CDR3 reads TGTGCCAGCAGCCCGGAAAGGTCAGGGGCCTGGGGAACCGGGGAGCTGTTTTTT. This sequence joins TRBV4-2 and TRBJ2-2; tentatively, D is TRBD1 (6 bases). This CDR3 is built from 18 residues. Germline V gives CDR1 LGHNA, CDR2 YNFKEQ. V lost 4 bases, J lost 5 bases, and 23 bases lay in between.

The chain couples TRBV16 to TRBJ2-7; D is tentatively TRBD1 or TRBD2 (6 bases each). The CDR3 is made up of 13 amino acids. V was clipped by 1 base and J by 5 bases, with 9 bases between them. Germline CDR1 and CDR2: KGHSY and FQNENV. The CDR3 protein is CASSQLGGHEQYF. CDR3 coding DNA: TGTGCCAGCAGCCAATTGGGGGGCCACGAGCAGTACTTC.

This chain uses TRBV7-6 with TRBJ2-5; no definite D call. Trimming pared 1 base from V and 5 bases from J, leaving 8 bases between. The CDR3 consists of 13 residues. Germline CDR1 SGHVS, CDR2 FNYEAQ. The DNA of the CDR3 is TGTGCCAGCAGCTTAGGACCTAGGGAGACCCAGTACTTC. This codes for CASSLGPRETQYF.

CDR3 nucleotides: TGTGCCAGCAGTGAGAGTGGGTCTGGGACTAACTATGGCTACACCTTC. This gives the protein CASSESGSGTNYGYTF. The V gene is TRBV2, the J gene TRBJ1-2; D not certain. CDR3 length: 16 residues. Trimming removed 3 bases at V and 0 bases at J, with 14 bases between. Germline CDR1 reads SNHLY; CDR2 reads FYNNEI.

The CDR3 nucleotides are TGTGCCAGCACTAGGGACAATATCTTGGGCACTGAAGCTTTCTTT. It is translated as CASTRDNILGTEAFF. V gene TRBV11-2 combines with J gene TRBJ1-1; possible D gene TRBD1, 6 bases. The V gene's germline CDR1 is SGHAT and CDR2 FQNNGV. This CDR3 has 15 residues. Trimming shortened V by 7 bases and J by 4 bases, and 19 bases separated the two germline ends.

The chain has TRBV4-2 and TRBJ1-5; D not certain. In germline, CDR1 is LGHNA, CDR2 YNFKEQ. V lost 2 bases, J lost 4 bases, and 6 bases lay in between. This CDR3 spans 13 amino acids. CDR3 DNA sequence: TGTGCCAGCAGCCAACCGGGGAATCAGCCCCAGCATTTT. It specifies CASSQPGNQPQHF.

The chain employs TRBV5-5 and TRBJ2-7; the D is unclear. Germline V gene data show CDR1 as SGHKS and CDR2 as YYEKEE (reference sequence). Trimming left V 5 bases short and J 5 bases short, with 14 bases between. This CDR3 comprises 13 residues. The CDR3 here is CASSTDLVHEQYF. The DNA for the CDR3 is TGTGCCAGCAGTACGGACCTCGTCCACGAGCAGTACTTC.

This chain joins TRBV11-3 and TRBJ1-2; possibly TRBD1 for D (5 bases). Between the trimmed V and J ends, which lost 5 bases and 8 bases, there was a span of 15 bases. Germline-derived CDR1 and CDR2 are SGHNT and YENEEA. CDR3 size: 13 residues. The CDR3 spells CASSRRGGKGYTF. CDR3 sequence (DNA): TGTGCCAGCAGCCGGCGGGGGGGGAAAGGCTACACCTTC.

The chain is built from TRBV7-2 and TRBJ2-1; D uncertain. CDR3 length: 14 residues. The germline CDR1 and CDR2 sequences are SGHTA and FQGNSA. Trimming pared 5 bases from V and 4 bases from J, leaving 12 bases between. CDR3 nucleotide sequence: TGTGCCAGCAGCGCCTCCGGCGTGTACAATGAGCAGTTCTTC. Encoded protein: CASSASGVYNEQFF.

The genes are TRBV5-1 and TRBJ2-1, with D possibly matching TRBD2 (5 bases). CDR3 length: 12 amino acids. Trimming removed 4 bases from V and 7 bases from J, with 9 bases in between. Germline loops: CDR1 SGHRS, CDR2 YFSETQ. CDR3 sequence (DNA): TGCGCCAGCAGCGAGGGTCGGAATGAGCAGTTCTTC. As protein: CASSEGRNEQFF. The full variable domain, with the rest looked up from reference TRBV5-1 and TRBJ2-1, is KAGVTQTPRYLIKTRGQQVTLSCSPISGHRSVSWYQQTPGQGLQFLFEYFSETQRNKGNFPGRFSGRQFSNSRSEMNVSTLELGDSALYLCASSEGRNEQFFGPGTRLTVL.

The chain has TRBV7-3 and TRBJ2-3; D unclear. With 0 bases removed from V and 4 bases from J, the gap between germline ends came to 5 bases. This CDR3 spans 13 amino acids. Looked up from germline, CDR1 is SGHTA and CDR2 is FQGTGA. The CDR3 spells CASSLTGPDTQYF. DNA of the CDR3: TGTGCCAGCAGCTTAACTGGTCCAGATACGCAGTATTTT.

The rearrangement links TRBV9 to TRBJ1-3; D possibly corresponds to TRBD1 (6 bases). The CDR3 loop spans 16 amino acids. V lost 0 bases and J 8 bases, leaving 18 bases between the germline ends. CDR1 SGDLS and CDR2 YYNGEE come from the germline V gene. The CDR3 coding sequence is TGTGCCAGCAGCGTAGGCCCAGGGGCAGGAGGGGACACCATATATTTT. It is translated as CASSVGPGAGGDTIYF.

The chain joins TRBV5-4 to TRBJ2-1; the D gene is possibly TRBD2 (5 bases). V was shortened by 0 bases and J by 9 bases, with 10 bases between the two germline ends. Germline V gene data show CDR1 as SGHNT and CDR2 as YYREEE (reference sequence). The CDR3 totals 13 residues. The CDR3 reads CASSLEASSEQFF. CDR3 nucleotide sequence: TGTGCCAGCAGCTTGGAAGCTAGCAGTGAGCAGTTCTTC.